These T cell receptor beta chains were read from a single sample in a study of T cell responses to AZD1222 COVID-19 vaccine. Generated by immunoSEQ multiplex PCR, the TCRdb table keeps only in-frame clones and is missing some. The profile covers around 100,000 clones, with roughly 90% appearing a single time and approximately 15% taken by the ten largest. Sample: peripheral blood, taken on day 0 of AZD1222 vaccination. These TCRs come from an adult in good health. CDR3s include the opening cysteine and the closing phenylalanine or tryptophan. D genes are given only for firm matches. Rows may omit the clone size; those that give it use once, few, many or a size class.

D,V,J,size,DNA,CDR3
TRBD1,TRBV5-4,TRBJ1-2,once,TGTGCCAGCACCCCACGTCTGGACAGGGATTATGGCTACACCTTC,CASTPRLDRDYGYTF
TRBD1,TRBV30,TRBJ2-2,.,TGTGCCTGGATGGGGGACAGCTTCACCGGGGAGCTGTTTTTT,CAWMGDSFTGELFF
.,TRBV2,TRBJ1-6,.,TGTGCCAGCAAGAGGGGGAGCTCCTATAATTCACCCCTCCACTTT,CASKRGSSYNSPLHF
.,TRBV7-3,TRBJ1-6,.,TGTGCCAGCAGCTTAACCTATAATTCACCCCTCCACTTT,CASSLTYNSPLHF
.,TRBV5-6,TRBJ1-5,.,TGTGCCAGCAGCTTGACGGGCATTAATCAGCCCCAGCATTTT,CASSLTGINQPQHF
.,TRBV24-1,TRBJ2-2,.,TGTGCCACCAACTCGGGGACCGGGGAGCTGTTTTTT,CATNSGTGELFF
TRBD2,TRBV7-6,TRBJ2-1,once,TGTGCCAGCAGCTTCGGGAATGGACTAGCTAGCGAGCAGTTCTTC,CASSFGNGLASEQFF
.,TRBV10-3,TRBJ1-1,.,TGTGCCATCAGGTGGGACACTGATACAGAAGCTTTCTTT,CAIRWDTDTEAFF
.,TRBV3-1/TRBV3-2,TRBJ2-3,.,TGTGCCAGCAGCCAAGTTAGGTTCGATACGCAGTATTTT,CASSQVRFDTQYF
.,TRBV24-1,TRBJ1-2,.,TGTGCCACCAGTGATACGTCCGCAGGCCACAGCTATGGCTACACCTTC,CATSDTSAGHSYGYTF
.,TRBV5-8,TRBJ1-2,.,TGTGCCAGCAGTCCAGGGTTCTGGACTTATGGCTACACCTTC,CASSPGFWTYGYTF
.,TRBV28,TRBJ1-5,once,TGTGCCAGCAGTTATGGGAGGGGCGGATGGAGTCAGCCCCAGCATTTT,CASSYGRGGWSQPQHF
.,TRBV9,TRBJ2-1,.,TGTGCCAGCAGCCTACGGGACGGCTACAATGAGCAGTTCTTC,CASSLRDGYNEQFF
TRBD2,TRBV5-1,TRBJ2-2,few,TGCGCCAGCAGCGAACTAGCGGGAGTTGACACCGGGGAGCTGTTTTTT,CASSELAGVDTGELFF
.,TRBV28,TRBJ2-6,few,TGTGCCAGCAGTTTATCCCTCTCTGGGGCCAACGTCCTGACTTTC,CASSLSLSGANVLTF
TRBD2,TRBV3-1/TRBV3-2,TRBJ2-5,.,TGTGCCAGCAGCCAAGATAGCCTTTTTCTGGGAGGGCGGAAGGCCCAGTACTTC,CASSQDSLFLGGRKAQYF
.,TRBV7-5,TRBJ1-2,.,TGTGTCAGAAGCACTCCGTGGGGGTCTAACTATGGCTACACCTTC,CVRSTPWGSNYGYTF
.,TRBV10-1,TRBJ2-2,.,TGCGCCAGCAGTGGCGGTAGCATCGCCGGGGAGCTGTTTTTT,CASSGGSIAGELFF
TRBD2,TRBV11-3,TRBJ2-1,many,TGTGCCAGCAGCTTAGGCGGGAGCACCTACAATGAGCAGTTCTTC,CASSLGGSTYNEQFF
.,TRBV3-1/TRBV3-2,TRBJ2-7,.,TGTGCCAGCAGCCCTGGTTTGCGGGAGCAGTACTTC,CASSPGLREQYF
.,TRBV2,TRBJ1-2,once,TGTGCCAGCAGTGCAGGCCAAGAACTTAAAGGCTACACCTTC,CASSAGQELKGYTF
TRBD1,TRBV30,TRBJ2-7,.,TGTGCCTGGAGTCCTGGACAGGGTATCGTCTACGAGCAGTACTTC,CAWSPGQGIVYEQYF
TRBD1,TRBV10-3,TRBJ2-3,.,TGTGCCGTGACAGGGACAGATACGCAGTATTTT,CAVTGTDTQYF
.,TRBV4-2,TRBJ2-7,.,TGTGCCAGCAGCCTACTAGAGACAGTAAACTACGAGCAGTACTTC,CASSLLETVNYEQYF
.,TRBV6-5,TRBJ2-2,.,TGTGCCAGCAGTTACTCCCCGGCGAACACCGGGGAGCTGTTTTTT,CASSYSPANTGELFF
.,TRBV30,TRBJ2-7,.,TGTGCCTGGAGTCGGGGTACCTACGAGCAGTACTTC,CAWSRGTYEQYF
TRBD2,TRBV28,TRBJ2-3,.,TGTGCCACCCAGGGAATTGCGGGAGGCCTCAGCACAGATACGCAGTATTTT,CATQGIAGGLSTDTQYF
.,TRBV5-8,TRBJ1-5,.,TGTGCCAGCAGCTCCCGGGGGGTTGGAGATCAGCCCCAGCATTTT,CASSSRGVGDQPQHF
TRBD1,TRBV5-1,TRBJ1-1,.,TGCGCCAGCAGCTTGGGTGGAGGGGGCAACACTGAAGCTTTCTTT,CASSLGGGGNTEAFF
TRBD2,TRBV2,TRBJ2-1,.,TGTGCCAGCAGCGACCTGCGGGGGGCGGCGGACAATGAGCAGTTCTTC,CASSDLRGAADNEQFF
.,TRBV10-3,TRBJ1-5,.,TGTGCCATCAGTGAGTCGATTATGAGGGATCAGCCCCAGCATTTT,CAISESIMRDQPQHF
.,TRBV7-6,TRBJ2-5,.,TGTGCCAACGACGCGGTGGGGGGCGCGTGGCAAGAGACCCAGTACTTC,CANDAVGGAWQETQYF
.,TRBV11-3,TRBJ1-1,.,TGTGCCAGCAGCTTAGGGACAGCGGGTACTGAAGCTTTCTTT,CASSLGTAGTEAFF
TRBD2,TRBV2,TRBJ2-3,.,TGTGCCAGTCGAGTGGGGGGGAATACGCAGTATTTT,CASRVGGNTQYF
TRBD1,TRBV19,TRBJ1-1,.,TGTGCCAGTAGTGCCGACAGGGACACTGAAGCTTTCTTT,CASSADRDTEAFF
.,TRBV6-5,TRBJ2-1,.,TGTGCCAGCAGTTACGCCCACAGGGAGCAGTTCTTC,CASSYAHREQFF
.,TRBV5-1,TRBJ1-1,.,TGCGCCAGCAGGACTCAAAACACTGAAGCTTTCTTT,CASRTQNTEAFF
TRBD1,TRBV14,TRBJ1-6,.,TGTGCCAGCAGTCGGGACAGGGCCATCTCACCCCTCCACTTT,CASSRDRAISPLHF
.,TRBV5-1,TRBJ2-7,once,TGCGCCAGCAGCAGGGGGATTGTAAGCTCCTACGAGCAGTACTTC,CASSRGIVSSYEQYF
TRBD2,TRBV9,TRBJ2-1,.,TGTGCCAGCAGCCCTCGGACTAGCGCTTCCCATGAGCAGTTCTTC,CASSPRTSASHEQFF
.,TRBV4-2,TRBJ2-2,few,TGTGCCAGCAGCCAAGATGTCGCAACCACCGGGGAGCTGTTTTTT,CASSQDVATTGELFF
.,TRBV7-9,TRBJ1-2,once,TGTGCCAGCAGCTTATTACACCGAACGAAGGGGAACTATGGCTACACCTTC,CASSLLHRTKGNYGYTF
.,TRBV7-9,TRBJ2-3,.,TGTGCCAGCAGCTTCACAGGGACAGATACGCAGTATTTT,CASSFTGTDTQYF
.,TRBV5-5,TRBJ2-2,.,TGTGCCAGCAGTTTAGCGTTCACCGGGGAGCTGTTTTTT,CASSLAFTGELFF
.,TRBV14,TRBJ2-1,.,TGTGCCAGCAGCCAAGCCGGGACTGCGGTTGAGCAGTTCTTC,CASSQAGTAVEQFF
.,TRBV20-1,TRBJ2-7,once,TGCAGTGCTAGTGGCCCAGGAGTTCAGTACGAGCAGTACTTC,CSASGPGVQYEQYF
.,TRBV6-5,TRBJ1-5,.,TGTGCCAGCGTCGGCGGTAATCAGCCCCAGCATTTT,CASVGGNQPQHF
TRBD2,TRBV11-2,TRBJ2-7,.,TGTGCCAGCAGCTTACATCTCGGGGGGGGTTACGAGCAGTACTTC,CASSLHLGGGYEQYF
TRBD1,TRBV7-2,TRBJ1-2,.,TGTGCCAGCAGCTTAGTTCACACGGGACAGGGCTATGGCTACACCTTC,CASSLVHTGQGYGYTF
TRBD1,TRBV19,TRBJ2-7,.,TGTGCCAGTAGTATCTCTGGGACAGGGGGCTACGAGCAGTACTTC,CASSISGTGGYEQYF
TRBD1,TRBV14,TRBJ1-3,.,TGTGCCAGCCGTACAGGGGGCTTCGGAAACACCATATATTTT,CASRTGGFGNTIYF
.,TRBV15,TRBJ1-5,.,TGTGCCACCAGCAGAGGACAGAGCAATCAGCCCCAGCATTTT,CATSRGQSNQPQHF
TRBD1,TRBV7-3,TRBJ1-1,.,TGTGCCAGCAGCCTAACAAAGGACAGGGCGGACACTGAAGCTTTCTTT,CASSLTKDRADTEAFF
TRBD1,TRBV24-1,TRBJ2-7,once,TGTGCCACCAGTGATGACAGGGAGAGCCCCTACGAGCAGTACTTC,CATSDDRESPYEQYF
.,TRBV5-5,TRBJ2-1,.,TGTGCCAGCAGCTTGAGGTCGGTGTGGGGGGAGCAGTTCTTC,CASSLRSVWGEQFF
.,TRBV9,TRBJ2-7,few,TGTGCCAGCAGCCCCTTCCGGGGTCAGCAGTACTTC,CASSPFRGQQYF
.,TRBV7-2,TRBJ1-1,.,TGTGCCAGCAGCCTCATATGGAACACTGAAGCTTTCTTT,CASSLIWNTEAFF
.,TRBV28,TRBJ2-1,few,TGTGCCAGCAGCCTGAGGGGCTCCTACAATGAGCAGTTCTTC,CASSLRGSYNEQFF
TRBD1,TRBV19,TRBJ2-3,.,TGTGCCAGTAGACATGAACAGGGGGCGTCAGATACGCAGTATTTT,CASRHEQGASDTQYF
TRBD2,TRBV7-6,TRBJ2-1,.,TGTGCCAGCAGCTTAGCGTCTAGCGGGAGACTACATGAGCAGTTCTTC,CASSLASSGRLHEQFF